The 31 T cell receptor beta chains given below trace back to one sample, sequenced in a study of OX40 agonist ivuxolimab in advanced cancers. Sequenced by immunoSEQ multiplex PCR; TCRdb stores in-frame clones only, minus some. The repertoire holds some 25,000 clones, with 85% to 90% as singletons. The material sequenced was CD4+ or CD8+ T cells sorted from blood, taken in a trial of the OX40 agonist ivuxolimab. Source of these receptors: an adult with an advanced solid tumor such as melanoma, head and neck, liver or kidney cancer.

V is TRBV9 and J is TRBJ1-5; 7 bases are shared with TRBD1. Germline V gene sequence: CDR1 SGDLS, CDR2 YYNGEE. There are 15 residues in the CDR3. V lost 3 bases, J lost 0 bases, and 3 bases stayed unmatched. The CDR3 sequence is CASSAGTVSNQPQHF. In DNA, the CDR3 is TGTGCCAGCAGCGCCGGGACAGTTAGCAATCAGCCCCAGCATTTT. Full variable domain (rest looked up from reference TRBV9 and TRBJ1-5): DSGVTQTPKHLITATGQRVTLRCSPRSGDLSVYWYQQSLDQGLQFLIQYYNGEERAKGNILERFSAQQFPDLHSELNLSSLELGDSALYFCASSAGTVSNQPQHFGDGTRLSIL.

The chain carries TRBV6-5 and TRBJ2-7; D uncertain. Germline CDR1 and CDR2: MNHEY and SVGAGI. The CDR3 is made up of 11 amino acids. The V and J ends lost 4 bases and 3 bases respectively, with 4 bases between them. In DNA form, the CDR3 reads TGTGCCAGCAGTTTAAACTACGAGCAGTACTTC. This sequence encodes CASSLNYEQYF.

The rearrangement uses TRBV27 and TRBJ2-1, with 10 bases fitting TRBD2. The CDR3 is 15 amino acids. The germline V gene encodes CDR1 MNHEY and CDR2 SMNVEV (reference sequence). V shed 3 bases, J shed 3 bases, and the junction held 2 bases outside the gene matches. CDR3 sequence: CASSFGTSVYNEQFF. In DNA form, the CDR3 reads TGTGCCAGCAGTTTCGGGACTAGCGTCTACAATGAGCAGTTCTTC.

This sequence joins TRBV29-1 and TRBJ1-2; tentative D call: TRBD1 (6 bases). The CDR3 loop spans 13 amino acids. With 8 bases removed from V and 3 bases from J, the gap between germline ends came to 16 bases. CDR1 and CDR2 from the germline V gene are SQVTM and ANQGSEA. Here the CDR3 DNA reads TGCAGCCCCCTTTGCAGGGGTGACTATGGCTACACCTTC. This translates into CSPLCRGDYGYTF.

This sequence joins TRBV9 and TRBJ1-2; tentative D call: TRBD1 (6 bases). CDR3 length equals 15 residues. Deletions cut 4 bases from V and 0 bases from J, with 13 bases between. The germline CDR1 and CDR2 sequences are SGDLS and YYNGEE. The CDR3 region is CASSTGQITNYGYTF. In DNA, the CDR3 is TGTGCCAGCAGCACCGGACAGATTACTAACTATGGCTACACCTTC.

This chain joins TRBV11-2 and TRBJ1-1; D is perhaps TRBD1 (6 bases). This CDR3 is 14 amino acids long. CDR1 SGHAT and CDR2 FQNNGV come from the germline V gene. The V end lost 5 bases, the J end lost 8 bases, and 18 bases lay between the germline ends. The CDR3 nucleotides are TGTGCCAGCAGCCTAAGTAGTGGGGGGCCCGAAGCTTTCTTT. This translates into CASSLSSGGPEAFF.

This chain joins TRBV10-3 and TRBJ2-7; no firm D call. CDR1 ENHRY and CDR2 SYGVKD come from the germline V gene. The CDR3 length is 12 residues. The ends were cut back, 4 bases at V and 3 bases at J, with 7 bases in the middle. As DNA, the CDR3 is TGTGCCATCAGTGGGCATGACTACGAGCAGTACTTC. Its translation is CAISGHDYEQYF.

The chain joins TRBV27 to TRBJ1-1; D gene unclear. This CDR3 is 12 amino acids long. The V end was cut by 7 bases, the J end by 4 bases, with 10 bases between. CDR1 MNHEY and CDR2 SMNVEV come from the germline V gene (reference sequence). The CDR3: CASTGSGTEAFF. The CDR3 DNA is TGTGCCAGCACGGGTTCAGGCACTGAAGCTTTCTTT.

This chain connects TRBV19 to TRBJ2-2; 11 bases line up with TRBD1. The CDR3 is 16 residues long. Germline V gene sequence: CDR1 LNHDA, CDR2 SQIVND (reference sequence). V was clipped by 9 bases and J by 4 bases; unmatched bases: 10. CDR3 DNA sequence: TGTGCCAGCGGTATAGGCGGGACAGGGGGCACCGGGGAGCTGTTTTTT. Translated, it gives CASGIGGTGGTGELFF.

The chain uses TRBV7-9 and TRBJ2-1; D is unclear. Deletions cut 6 bases from V and 7 bases from J, with 10 bases between. The CDR3 totals 12 residues. Per the germline V gene, CDR1 is SEHNR and CDR2 is FQNEAQ (reference sequence). CDR3 protein: CASSSKANEQFF. In DNA, the CDR3 is TGTGCCAGCAGTTCAAAGGCAAATGAGCAGTTCTTC.

The chain has TRBV29-1 and TRBJ2-3, with D perhaps TRBD1 or TRBD2 (5 bases each). The germline V and J ends were trimmed by 6 bases and 7 bases, with 17 bases remaining between them. Per germline, CDR1 SQVTM and CDR2 ANQGSEA. The CDR3 has 13 residues. CDR3 sequence: CSVRGGRLNTQYF. The CDR3 DNA follows: TGCAGCGTACGGGGCGGGCGTCTGAATACGCAGTATTTT.

The rearrangement uses TRBV4-1 and TRBJ2-1; 7 bases match TRBD2. Germline CDR1 is MGHRA and CDR2 is YSYEKL. This CDR3 comprises 15 residues. The V and J ends lost 4 bases and 0 bases, in that order; junction bases with no gene match: 3. This CDR3 reads CASSPQRGSYNEQFF. CDR3 nucleotides: TGCGCCAGCAGCCCTCAGCGGGGCTCCTACAATGAGCAGTTCTTC.

V is TRBV5-6 and J is TRBJ1-2, with TRBD1 matching 8 bases. The CDR3 sequence is 15 residues long. V lost 0 bases and J lost 8; bases outside the gene matches: 9. Germline assignment: CDR1 SGHDT and CDR2 YYEEEE. The CDR3 loop reads CASSLALGQAYGYTF. CDR3 nucleotide sequence: TGTGCCAGCAGCTTGGCCCTGGGACAGGCATACGGCTACACCTTC.

This clone was counted at least ten times. V is TRBV4-1 and J is TRBJ2-5, with D perhaps assigned TRBD1 or TRBD2 (5 bases each). The CDR3 has 15 amino acids. V lost 0 bases and J 5 bases, leaving 13 bases between the germline ends. Germline CDR1 is MGHRA and CDR2 is YSYEKL. CDR3 protein: CASSQEGTQRETQYF. In nucleotides, the CDR3 is TGCGCCAGCAGCCAAGAAGGGACCCAACGTGAGACCCAGTACTTC.

In its sample, this clone was seen a few times. The chain couples TRBV13 to TRBJ2-1; 9 bases are a match to TRBD1. Germline V gives CDR1 PRHDT, CDR2 FYEKMQ (reference sequence). The junction had 4 bases not matched to a gene; V was cut back by 3 bases and J by 4 bases. The CDR3 loop spans 15 amino acids. The DNA of the CDR3 is TGTGCCAGCAGCTTGGACAGGGGCTTATACAATGAGCAGTTCTTC. It encodes CASSLDRGLYNEQFF.

Note on this clone: Additional DNA sequences in this sample encode the identical CDR3. The gene calls are TRBV7-9 and TRBJ1-6; no definite D call. The CDR3 extends over 13 amino acids. Trimming shortened V by 1 base and J by 15 bases, and 13 bases separated the two germline ends. Per germline, CDR1 SEHNR and CDR2 FQNEAQ (reference sequence). This CDR3 is CASSLVERRDLHF. For the CDR3, the DNA is TGTGCCAGCAGCTTAGTAGAGAGACGTGACCTCCACTTT.

The chain is built from TRBV19 and TRBJ2-2; D gene unclear. Trimming stripped 3 bases from V and 5 bases from J, with 10 bases between. This CDR3 has 14 residues. Germline CDR1 reads LNHDA; CDR2 reads SQIVND (reference sequence). CDR3 sequence: CASSIFSETGELFF. The DNA for the CDR3 is TGTGCCAGTAGTATTTTTTCGGAGACCGGGGAGCTGTTTTTT.

This clone has just a few counts. The V call is TRBV4-2, the J call TRBJ2-7; either TRBD1 or TRBD2 may fit D (5 bases each). V was cut by 0 bases and J by 4 bases, with 13 bases left in between. Germline loops: CDR1 LGHNA, CDR2 YNFKEQ. CDR3 size: 15 residues. As DNA, the CDR3 is TGTGCCAGCAGCCAAGATGAGGGGAGTGGATACGAGCAGTACTTC. Translating it yields CASSQDEGSGYEQYF.

By frequency in the sample, this clone is medium-sized. This chain links TRBV6-1 with TRBJ2-7; 9 bases align to TRBD1. Per the germline V gene, CDR1 is MNHNS and CDR2 is SASEGT. The trim removed 1 base at V and 1 base at J, leaving 2 bases unmatched. This CDR3 contains 15 residues. As DNA, the CDR3 is TGTGCCAGCAGTGAAGAGACAGGGGGATCCTACGAGCAGTACTTC. Its protein is CASSEETGGSYEQYF.

This chain connects TRBV9 to TRBJ2-1; D is unclear. CDR1 and CDR2 (germline): SGDLS, YYNGEE. The CDR3 sequence is 15 residues long. V lost 1 base and J lost 1, with 9 bases in between. In DNA form, the CDR3 reads TGTGCCAGCAGCGTAAATCGAGCGTCCTACAATGAGCAGTTCTTC. Residues: CASSVNRASYNEQFF.

The V call is TRBV4-2, the J call TRBJ2-5; TRBD2 agrees at 9 bases. CDR3 size: 17 residues. The germline V gene encodes CDR1 LGHNA and CDR2 YNFKEQ. Trimming removed 0 bases from V and 0 bases from J; junction bases left unmatched: 5. CDR3 nucleotides: TGTGCCAGCAGCCAAGAGGGGCGGGGGGGCTACCAAGAGACCCAGTACTTC. Translation gives CASSQEGRGGYQETQYF.

CDR3 loop: CASSPWGWDGELFF. CDR3 coding DNA: TGTGCCAGCAGCCCTTGGGGATGGGACGGGGAGCTGTTTTTT. The V call is TRBV9, the J call TRBJ2-2, with unresolved D. From germline, CDR1 is SGDLS and CDR2 YYNGEE. Between the trimmed V and J ends, which lost 4 bases and 7 bases, there was a span of 14 bases. The CDR3 length is 14 residues. Full variable domain (rest looked up from reference TRBV9 and TRBJ2-2): DSGVTQTPKHLITATGQRVTLRCSPRSGDLSVYWYQQSLDQGLQFLIQYYNGEERAKGNILERFSAQQFPDLHSELNLSSLELGDSALYFCASSPWGWDGELFFGEGSRLTVL.

This clone was seen once. The V and J genes are TRBV5-1 and TRBJ2-1; TRBD1 matches 8 bases. The CDR3 totals 16 residues. V trimming: 2 bases; J trimming: 5 bases; junction bases outside the gene matches: 9. CDR1 is SGHRS and CDR2 is YFSETQ in the germline V gene. CDR3 residues: CASSFPEDRGDNEQFF. The DNA for the CDR3 is TGCGCCAGCAGCTTCCCTGAAGACAGGGGCGACAATGAGCAGTTCTTC.

This sequence joins TRBV28 and TRBJ2-5; D is tentatively TRBD1 or TRBD2 (5 bases each). The CDR3 covers 14 residues. With 4 bases removed from V and 2 bases from J, the gap between germline ends came to 11 bases. The germline gives CDR1 MDHEN, CDR2 SYDVKM. The CDR3 bases are TGTGCCAGCAGTTGGGACCTTTCTCAAGAGACCCAGTACTTC. Amino acid sequence: CASSWDLSQETQYF.

V usage is TRBV9 and J usage is TRBJ2-1; 8 bases fit TRBD2. The germline gives CDR1 SGDLS, CDR2 YYNGEE. This CDR3 contains 16 residues. V shed 0 bases, J shed 7 bases, and the junction held 9 bases outside the gene matches. The CDR3 coding sequence is TGTGCCAGCAGCGTAGGCCCGGGACTAGTAGCGAATGAGCAGTTCTTC. This gives the protein CASSVGPGLVANEQFF.

Within the sample, this clone is medium-sized. The genes are TRBV27 and TRBJ1-1; D gene unclear. Trimming pared 3 bases from V and 4 bases from J, leaving 12 bases between. This CDR3 region has 14 residues. Germline CDR1 and CDR2: MNHEY and SMNVEV (reference sequence). The CDR3 region is CASSLAGPSTEAFF. CDR3 nucleotide sequence: TGTGCCAGCAGTTTGGCTGGTCCCAGCACTGAAGCTTTCTTT.

The J gene is TRBJ2-1, the V gene TRBV6-1, with 9 bases identical to TRBD2. This CDR3 region has 17 residues. Germline V lookup: CDR1 MNHNS, CDR2 SASEGT. The ends lost 0 bases at V and 4 bases at J; junction bases unmatched: 7. The CDR3 DNA is TGTGCCAGCAGTGAAGCGCTGGGGGCGGGAGGGTACAATGAGCAGTTCTTC. It yields the protein CASSEALGAGGYNEQFF.

This clone is termed medium-sized (0.01 to 0.1%). CDR3 sequence (DNA): TGTGCCAGCAGTTCACGCGGAACCACCACCTACGAGCAGTACTTC. Encoded protein: CASSSRGTTTYEQYF. The genes are TRBV6-1 and TRBJ2-7; D is uncertain. The germline V and J ends were trimmed by 5 bases and 2 bases, with 16 bases remaining between them. This CDR3 has 15 residues. Looked up from germline, CDR1 is MNHNS and CDR2 is SASEGT.

V and J are TRBV11-2 and TRBJ1-2; D remains unclear. CDR3 length: 13 residues. Germline CDR1 and CDR2: SGHAT and FQNNGV. V shed 5 bases and J shed 6 bases, with 13 bases lying between them. Here the CDR3 reads CASSAGGRNGYTF. The CDR3 DNA reads as TGTGCCAGCAGCGCCGGCGGGAGAAATGGCTACACCTTC.

The DNA for the CDR3 is TGTGCCAGCAGCCCATCGACAGGGATTTACGAGCAGTACTTC. Residues: CASSPSTGIYEQYF. This sequence joins TRBV27 and TRBJ2-7; 7 positions match TRBD1. Germline V gene lookup returns CDR1 MNHEY and CDR2 SMNVEV (reference sequence). The CDR3 has 14 residues. The junction had 9 bases not matched to a gene; V was cut back by 6 bases and J by 4 bases.

The CDR3 DNA sequence: TGTGCCAGCAGCCACCTGACTAGCGGGACCCCTCGGGAGCAGTTCTTC. It translates to CASSHLTSGTPREQFF. This chain connects TRBV11-2 to TRBJ2-1; 11 bases agree with TRBD2. Germline V gene lookup returns CDR1 SGHAT and CDR2 FQNNGV. Unmatched junction bases numbered 13, after V lost 5 bases and J lost 10 bases. This CDR3 has 16 amino acids.